These 14 T cell receptor beta chains were sequenced from one sample in a study of T cells in Graves' hyperthyroidism and ophthalmopathy. RNA transcripts yielded amplified TCR beta CDR3 regions. During a first-round RT-PCR of the TCR CDR3, the HTBI primer set was used. TCRdb independently ran MiXCR on the multiplex PCR reads; one entry per CDR3 protein. The table has a few hundred thousand distinct CDR3 sequences, roughly 13% seen once; the top ten hold about 20%. The specimen sequenced was blood. All receptors come from a man between 25 and 39 years old with Graves' hyperthyroidism that later progressed to Graves' ophthalmopathy.

This clonotype has more than one count but fewer than ten. The genes are TRBV6-2 or TRBV6-3 and TRBJ1-1; D is possibly TRBD1 (5 bases). The V end was cut by 9 bases, the J end by 4 bases, with 12 bases between. Germline CDR1 is MNHEY and CDR2 is SVGEGT. CDR3 length: 12 residues. CDR3 nucleotides: TGTGCCAGTGCCCCAGGGCTCACTGAAGCTTTCTTT. This translates into CASAPGLTEAFF.

This clonotype was found many times. V and J are TRBV6-6 and TRBJ2-7; 8 nucleotides match TRBD1. CDR1 is MNHNY, CDR2 SVGAGI, per germline (reference sequence). The ends lost 0 bases at V and 3 bases at J; junction bases unmatched: 4. CDR3 length: 15 amino acids. The CDR3 DNA reads as TGTGCCAGCAGTTACTCGGGACAGGCCTACTACGAGCAGTACTTC. This encodes CASSYSGQAYYEQYF.

This clonotype occurred many times. The chain links TRBV2 to TRBJ2-7; tentatively, D is TRBD1 or TRBD2 (6 bases each). The V end lost 1 base, the J end lost 6 bases, and 10 bases lay between the germline ends. Germline V gene sequence: CDR1 SNHLY, CDR2 FYNNEI. The CDR3 runs to 13 residues. The CDR3 coding sequence is TGTGCCAGCAGTGAAGTCGGGGGCGCCGAGCAGTACTTC. Translation: CASSEVGGAEQYF.

This clonotype has only a few counts. The V and J genes are TRBV25-1 and TRBJ2-5, with 12 bases identical to TRBD2. The CDR3 has 16 amino acids. Trimming cost V 6 bases and J 3 bases; bases outside gene matches: 8. Looked up from germline, CDR1 is MGHDK and CDR2 is SYGVNS. CDR3 DNA sequence: TGTGCCAGCAGCCCTTCTAGCGGGGGGGCCGAAGAGACCCAGTACTTC. This gives the protein CASSPSSGGAEETQYF. Looking up the rest from reference TRBV25-1 and TRBJ2-5 gives the full variable domain: EADIYQTPRYLVIGTGKKITLECSQTMGHDKMYWYQQDPGMELHLIHYSYGVNSTEKGDLSSESTVSRIRTEHFPLTLESARPSHTSQYLCASSPSSGGAEETQYFGPGTRLLVL.

This clonotype was seen a handful of times. The V call is TRBV9, the J call TRBJ1-6; no firm D call. Per the germline V gene, CDR1 is SGDLS and CDR2 is YYNGEE. CDR3 length equals 13 residues. The V gene lost 4 bases and the J gene lost 9 bases, with 11 bases spanning the gap. The chain's CDR3 is CASSLRPVSPLHF. The CDR3 DNA is TGTGCCAGCAGCTTACGACCGGTTTCACCCCTCCACTTT.

This clonotype was counted ten times or more. The chain recombines TRBV28 with TRBJ1-2; TRBD1 is a possible D gene (6 bases). V shed 7 bases and J shed 6 bases, with 15 bases lying between them. CDR1 and CDR2 from the germline V gene are MDHEN and SYDVKM. The CDR3 runs 13 residues. In DNA, the CDR3 is TGTGCCAGCAAGCGGGGGGGCACCAATGGCTACACCTTC. The encoded protein is CASKRGGTNGYTF.

At least ten counts were recorded for this clonotype. The rearrangement links TRBV3-1 to TRBJ1-2, with D perhaps TRBD1 (5 bases). V was clipped by 1 base and J by 5 bases, with 5 bases between them. This CDR3 contains 12 residues. Germline loops: CDR1 LGHDT, CDR2 YNNKEL (reference sequence). The DNA for the CDR3 is TGTGCCAGCAGCCAAGCAGGGTATGGCTACACCTTC. The encoded protein is CASSQAGYGYTF.

This sequence joins TRBV12-3 or TRBV12-4 and TRBJ1-1; no clear D. This CDR3 is 14 amino acids long. With 3 bases removed from V and 1 base from J, the gap between germline ends came to 9 bases. Here the CDR3 DNA reads TGTGCCAGCAGTTTCGGGAACTGGAACACTGAAGCTTTCTTT. Translation: CASSFGNWNTEAFF.

This clonotype was picked up a small number of times. This chain uses TRBV20-1 with TRBJ2-1; D gene unclear. Trimming took off 6 bases at V and 0 bases at J, with 30 bases between the two ends. This CDR3 has 20 residues. Germline V gene sequence: CDR1 DFQATT, CDR2 SNEGSKA (reference sequence). The CDR3 is CSASAVEPQSDRTSYNEQFF. The CDR3 nucleotides read TGCAGTGCCTCGGCGGTGGAGCCCCAAAGCGATAGGACCTCCTACAATGAGCAGTTCTTC.

This clonotype was seen more than once but under ten times. V and J are TRBV15 and TRBJ2-3, with D hard to call. CDR1 LNHNV and CDR2 YYDKDF come from the germline V gene (reference sequence). V lost 0 bases and J 8 bases, leaving 21 bases between the germline ends. The CDR3 spans 17 residues. For the CDR3, the DNA is TGTGCCACCAGCAGAGATGATGGCGTCAGGTCAACGGGTACGCAGTATTTT. Translation gives CATSRDDGVRSTGTQYF.

The V and J genes are TRBV28 and TRBJ1-2, with 8 bases that match TRBD1. The CDR3 extends over 13 amino acids. Germline-derived CDR1 and CDR2 are MDHEN and SYDVKM. V dropped 10 bases and J dropped 5; count of bases not matched to a gene: 9. CDR3 protein: CATAQGASYGYTF. The DNA of the CDR3 is TGTGCCACCGCGCAGGGGGCGTCTTATGGCTACACCTTC.

The CDR3 DNA is TGTGCCAGCAGCCCGTCAAAGAACACTGAAGCTTTCTTT. Translated: CASSPSKNTEAFF. The chain employs TRBV11-3 and TRBJ1-1; the D is unclear. This CDR3 is 13 amino acids long. Germline lookup yields CDR1 SGHNT and CDR2 YENEEA. V was cut by 5 bases and J by 1 base, with 8 bases left in between.

This clonotype appeared many times. The J gene is TRBJ2-1, the V gene TRBV15; TRBD2 matches 10 bases. Germline V CDR1 and CDR2: LNHNV, YYDKDF (reference sequence). This CDR3 region has 15 residues. Losses at the gene ends were 3 bases for V and 4 bases for J; bases not matched to a gene: 3. CDR3: CATSRRTSGYNEQFF. The DNA for the CDR3 is TGTGCCACCAGCAGGAGGACTAGCGGATACAATGAGCAGTTCTTC.

This clonotype was observed a few times. The chain links TRBV4-2 to TRBJ1-1; TRBD1 is a possible D gene (5 bases). Trimming pared 3 bases from V and 5 bases from J, leaving 13 bases between. The CDR3 is 14 amino acids. CDR1 and CDR2 (germline): LGHNA, YNFKEQ. CDR3 coding DNA: TGTGCCAGCAGCCAGAGGGGCCTCCCAACTGAAGCTTTCTTT. Residues: CASSQRGLPTEAFF.